Reported below is one T cell receptor (beta chain). This clone came up a few times. The target of this receptor is not known. Per-base quality was not reported, and no clone a single base away is much larger than it. CDR1 and CDR2, looked up from the germline V gene, are SNHLY and FYNNEI. At the junction V is shortened by 7 bases and J by 7 bases; bases outside the gene matches: 6. The CDR3 covers 13 residues, taking in both the cysteine and the phenylalanine. CDR3 DNA only is kept here, 39 bases in frame from base 1. This sample was included in a study of CD4 T cells in relation to SARS-CoV-2 and coronaviruses listed by TCRdb under 2021. With regard to the full study: In the ViraFEST assay, PBMCs were cultured with antigen for approximately 11 days, after which TCR beta CDR3s were sequenced to identify antigen-specific clonal expansions. The negative reference condition was either a culture with an HIV-1 Nef peptide pool or a culture with no peptide. HLA restriction was mapped for shared crossreactive spike epitopes using patient-derived lymphoblastoid cell lines. At the level of individual TCR clonotypes, the study evaluated whether memory CD4+ T cells crossreact between the spike proteins of SARS-CoV-2 and those of common cold coronaviruses. The Adaptive Biotechnologies TCR-sequencing kit was used for samples from three pre-COVID donors and for the naive versus memory experiments, whereas the other data were Illumina-based. A different TCR-beta assay, based on Illumina, was used to sequence expansion assays from other donors in the study.

The protocol used for the library was the immunoSEQ multiplex PCR assay. Processing in the source paper ran as follows. During preprocessing, nonproductive sequences were removed, as were CDR3s that did not start with C, did not end with F or W, or were shorter than 7 amino acids. Antigen-specific clonotypes were called with the MANAFEST web app, based on expansion relative to reference and other culture wells. A clone counted as positive if significantly expanded in 2 of 3 replicate wells versus the reference culture at FDR below 0.05. Positive clones also required significant expansion versus all other tandem wells and an odds ratio above 5. After three terminal residues were trimmed from each end, CDR3 homology was quantified as pairwise Levenshtein distance using the stringdist R package. TCRdb retrieved this table from immuneACCESS and kept in-frame rearrangements only. Not all clones are present; in checked studies, unresolved V genes account for under half, and no reason is known for the remainder. The DNA was the basis for D and trimming; V, J and clone size are from that table. A total of fewer than 25,000 clones appear in this sample, under 85% of them only once. The ten largest clones add up to about a sixth of the sample.

The investigation overall reported the following: Because the crossreactivity analysis focused on spike protein, crossreactivity against other viral proteins was not assessed. Small numbers of patients and of tested TCRs were a limitation of the study. Because no donor provided both pre-pandemic and post-infection samples, tracing the source of pre-existing responses was limited. Crossreactive clones showed significantly weaker SARS-CoV-2-driven expansion than monoreactive clones, consistent with antigenic imprinting. In around three fifths of donors, memory CD4+ clonotypes turned up that crossrecognized SARS-CoV-2 and at least one common cold coronavirus spike.

CD4+ T cells from unexposed donors were collected before the COVID-19 pandemic (2011-2018). After around ten days of culture, CD4+ T cells were isolated with the EasySep CD4+ T cell isolation kit. As far as cell numbers permitted, CD4+ T cells from unexposed donors were tested for reactivity against SARS-CoV-2 S and N as well as four spike pools from common cold coronaviruses. PBMCs were cultured at fewer than 2.5 million per well in IMDM supplemented with around 5% human AB serum and 10 IU/ml IL-2. Half of the culture medium was replaced with fresh IL-2-containing medium on days 3 and 7. Each peptide culture condition was generally run in triplicate replicate wells. Leukapheresis product for the unexposed donors was bought commercially. Ficoll-Paque PLUS gradient centrifugation was used to isolate PBMCs from either whole blood or leukapheresis product. PBMCs were either cryopreserved at -140°C or used fresh in the expansion assay. The QIAamp Micro DNA Kit was used to extract genomic DNA from the CD4+ T cells.

Sequenced input: CD4+ T cells from PBMCs, cultured in vitro. The rearrangement joined TRBV2 to TRBJ1-1, and 10 junctional nucleotides match TRBD1. This receptor was taken from a human donor in good health. In nucleotide form, the sequence is TGTGCCAGCACTCAGGACAGGGGGGATGAAGCTTTCTTT. This codes for CASTQDRGDEAFF.